These 32 T cell receptor beta chains originate from one sample sequenced in a study of blood T cell repertoires in COVID-19. The repertoire was sequenced with immunoSEQ multiplex PCR; TCRdb's copy has only in-frame clones and lacks some. The repertoire includes about 250,000 clones, 70% to 90% of them detected once, and approximately 4.2% sits in the top ten. Sequencing was performed on PBMCs or T cells enriched from blood (not recorded which). These receptors originate from a woman aged 25 to 45 who had recovered from COVID-19.

The genes are TRBV12-3 or TRBV12-4 and TRBJ1-1, with a tentative D call TRBD1 (6 bases). Trimming shortened V by 6 bases and J by 8 bases, and 16 bases separated the two germline ends. The length of the CDR3 is 13 residues. The CDR3 protein is CASSVQGPLEAFF. CDR3 bases: TGTGCCAGCAGCGTACAGGGCCCTCTCGAAGCTTTCTTT.

The genes are TRBV11-2 and TRBJ1-5; tentative D call: TRBD1 (6 bases). The CDR3 is 15 amino acids. Per germline, CDR1 SGHAT and CDR2 FQNNGV. V dropped 3 bases and J dropped 2 bases, with 11 bases sitting between them. The CDR3 region is CASSFTGTGNQPQHF. CDR3 DNA: TGTGCCAGCAGCTTCACAGGGACGGGCAATCAGCCCCAGCATTTT.

In its sample, this clone was seen a few times. The chain employs TRBV5-6 and TRBJ2-7; 10 nucleotides align to TRBD1. The CDR3 consists of 18 residues. Looked up from germline, CDR1 is SGHDT and CDR2 is YYEEEE. V was clipped by 0 bases and J by 1 base; unmatched bases: 10. The CDR3 DNA reads as TGTGCCAGCAGCTTGGGCGGGACGAGGACAGGGGGTTCCTACGAGCAGTACTTC. Its protein is CASSLGGTRTGGSYEQYF.

The chain carries TRBV5-1 and TRBJ1-5, with D possibly being TRBD1 (6 bases). V shed 4 bases and J shed 0 bases, with 8 bases lying between them. This CDR3 comprises 14 residues. From germline, CDR1 is SGHRS and CDR2 YFSETQ. The CDR3 here is CASSPGDSNQPQHF. The CDR3, as DNA: TGCGCCAGCAGCCCAGGGGATAGCAATCAGCCCCAGCATTTT.

The chain combines TRBV7-9 with TRBJ2-3; tentative D call: TRBD2 (5 bases). The CDR3 loop spans 17 amino acids. Trimming pared 2 bases from V and 2 bases from J, leaving 17 bases between. Germline V gene data show CDR1 as SEHNR and CDR2 as FQNEAQ (reference sequence). DNA for the CDR3: TGTGCCAGCAGCTTACTGGCGGGCGGGCTTATCACAGATACGCAGTATTTT. Protein sequence: CASSLLAGGLITDTQYF.

The chain has TRBV6-5 and TRBJ1-5; D is perhaps TRBD1 (5 bases). V was pared by 0 bases and J by 8 bases, with 11 bases between. The CDR3 contains 14 residues. Germline V lookup: CDR1 MNHEY, CDR2 SVGAGI. The CDR3 bases are TGTGCCAGCAGTTACTCAGGGGCCGTGGAGCCCCAGCATTTT. Its translation: CASSYSGAVEPQHF.

This chain uses TRBV19 with TRBJ1-3, with a tentative D call TRBD1 (5 bases). There are 17 residues in the CDR3. The V end was cut by 4 bases, the J end by 0 bases, with 16 bases between. CDR1 is LNHDA and CDR2 is SQIVND in the germline V gene (reference sequence). The CDR3 here is CASSTHRSRLSGNTIYF. CDR3 bases: TGTGCCAGTAGTACGCACAGGAGCCGACTCTCTGGAAACACCATATATTTT. Full variable domain (rest looked up from reference TRBV19 and TRBJ1-3): DGGITQSPKYLFRKEGQNVTLSCEQNLNHDAMYWYRQDPGQGLRLIYYSQIVNDFQKGDIAEGYSVSREKKESFPLTVTSAQKNPTAFYLCASSTHRSRLSGNTIYFGEGSWLTVV.

This chain uses TRBV27 with TRBJ1-2; D unclear. V was shortened by 2 bases and J by 5 bases, with 6 bases between the two germline ends. The CDR3 totals 12 residues. From germline, CDR1 is MNHEY and CDR2 SMNVEV (reference sequence). The CDR3 loop reads CASSLRGYGYTF. The CDR3 DNA reads TGTGCCAGCAGTTTAAGAGGGTATGGCTACACCTTC.

Written as DNA, the CDR3 is TGTGCCAGCAGTGACTTACTCCCCCCGGACTATCCTAGCACAGATACGCAGTATTTT. Translation gives CASSDLLPPDYPSTDTQYF. The genes are TRBV6-4 and TRBJ2-3, with a weak D call TRBD2 (6 bases). Per the germline V gene, CDR1 is MRHNA and CDR2 is SNTAGT. V lost 1 base, J lost 0 bases, and 20 bases lay in between. The CDR3 is 19 residues long.

The chain links TRBV28 to TRBJ2-3; TRBD2 matches at 11 bases. Looked up from germline, CDR1 is MDHEN and CDR2 is SYDVKM. This CDR3 spans 19 amino acids. Losses at the gene ends were 6 bases for V and 0 bases for J; bases not matched to a gene: 14. CDR3 DNA: TGTGCCAGCAGGGACGTGACTAGCGGGGTATCACAAAGCACAGATACGCAGTATTTT. Protein sequence: CASRDVTSGVSQSTDTQYF.

The rearrangement links TRBV5-1 to TRBJ2-4; D is ambiguous. V was pared by 6 bases and J by 5 bases, with 12 bases between. CDR1 SGHRS and CDR2 YFSETQ come from the germline V gene. CDR3 length: 13 residues. The DNA for the CDR3 is TGCGCCAGCAACTCCGCCTTGGAAAACATTCAGTACTTC. It yields the protein CASNSALENIQYF.

The gene calls are TRBV28 and TRBJ2-1, with TRBD2 matching over 13 bases. Losses at the gene ends were 5 bases for V and 9 bases for J; bases not matched to a gene: 10. CDR1 MDHEN and CDR2 SYDVKM come from the germline V gene. This CDR3 has 16 amino acids. The CDR3 sequence: CASSPSTSGRPGEQFF. DNA of the CDR3: TGTGCCAGCAGTCCCTCGACTAGCGGGAGGCCTGGTGAGCAGTTCTTC.

As concerns this clone: An end of the junction does not agree with germline; a read error may underlie this. Additional DNA sequences in this sample encode the identical CDR3. This chain joins TRBV18 and TRBJ2-7, with 7 bases lining up with TRBD2. The CDR3 totals 14 residues. CDR1 is KGHSH and CDR2 is LQKENI in the germline V gene. In DNA, the CDR3 is TGCGCCAGCTCTCGGGGAGGGAGCTCCTACGAGCAGTACTTC. Translation: CASSRGGSSYEQYF.

The rearrangement links TRBV7-3 to TRBJ2-3, with 7 bases identical to TRBD1. The CDR3 is made up of 16 amino acids. Germline loops: CDR1 SGHTA, CDR2 FQGTGA. Unmatched junction bases numbered 8, after V lost 1 base and J lost 4 bases. The CDR3 region has the DNA TGTGCCAGCAGCTTAAGTGGTACAGGGGAAGCAGATACGCAGTATTTT. Its protein product is CASSLSGTGEADTQYF.

Here the CDR3 reads CAISESTRGLRIVNTEAFF. CDR3 in DNA: TGTGCCATCAGTGAGTCGACCAGGGGGCTAAGAATAGTGAACACTGAAGCTTTCTTT. V usage is TRBV10-3 and J usage is TRBJ1-1; 8 nucleotides line up with TRBD1. The CDR3 loop spans 19 amino acids. J was trimmed by 0 bases and V by 0 bases; bases with no gene match: 12. Germline loops: CDR1 ENHRY, CDR2 SYGVKD.

The V and J genes are TRBV7-9 and TRBJ2-7; 7 nucleotides line up with TRBD2. The germline gives CDR1 SEHNR, CDR2 FQNEAQ (reference sequence). The CDR3 has 14 residues. Losses at the gene ends were 0 bases for V and 7 bases for J; bases not matched to a gene: 6. The CDR3 here is CASSLAGGTFEQYF. As DNA, the CDR3 is TGTGCCAGCAGCTTAGCGGGGGGGACCTTTGAGCAGTACTTC.

The chain combines TRBV2 with TRBJ1-2; 8 bases fit TRBD1. CDR1 SNHLY and CDR2 FYNNEI come from the germline V gene. Trimming at V came to 6 bases and at J to 7 bases, leaving 7 bases not matched to a gene. The CDR3 is 13 residues long. Written as DNA, the CDR3 is TGTGCCAGCAGAGCGACAGGGGCCGGTGGCTACACCTTC. Encoded protein: CASRATGAGGYTF.

This clone was counted once. This sequence joins TRBV7-9 and TRBJ1-5, with a tentative D call TRBD1 (5 bases). From germline, CDR1 is SEHNR and CDR2 FQNEAQ (reference sequence). Between the trimmed V and J ends, which lost 3 bases and 3 bases, there was a span of 12 bases. The CDR3 contains 15 residues. The CDR3 bases are TGTGCCAGCAGCTTGGGCCAGGGCTACAATCAGCCCCAGCATTTT. It yields the protein CASSLGQGYNQPQHF.

The rearrangement uses TRBV28 and TRBJ1-4, with TRBD1 matching 9 bases. Germline trimming cut 4 bases from V and 4 bases from J; bases unmatched to any gene: 7. The CDR3 consists of 16 residues. From germline, CDR1 is MDHEN and CDR2 SYDVKM. The CDR3 region has the DNA TGTGCCAGCAGTTATCCACTGGGACAGGGTAATGAAAAACTGTTTTTT. Protein sequence: CASSYPLGQGNEKLFF.

CDR3 region: CASSLDPGGYGYTF. In DNA form, the CDR3 reads TGTGCCAGCAGCTTAGACCCGGGAGGGTATGGCTACACCTTC. The J gene is TRBJ1-2, the V gene TRBV7-9; D is undetermined. The CDR3 covers 14 residues. Trimming left V 1 base short and J 5 bases short, with 11 bases between. CDR1 and CDR2 from the germline V gene are SEHNR and FQNEAQ (reference sequence).

This clone came up a few times. V is TRBV6-5 and J is TRBJ1-5; possibly TRBD1 for D (5 bases). Germline lookup yields CDR1 MNHEY and CDR2 SVGAGI. The CDR3 covers 14 residues. V was shortened by 5 bases and J by 5 bases, with 13 bases between the two germline ends. The CDR3 DNA follows: TGTGCCAGCAGTCCCCTCTGGGGGGATCAGCCCCAGCATTTT. Its translation is CASSPLWGDQPQHF.

The V and J genes are TRBV6-5 and TRBJ1-6; a weak D match, TRBD1 (5 bases). Germline-derived CDR1 and CDR2 are MNHEY and SVGAGI. This CDR3 spans 13 amino acids. V was cut by 7 bases and J by 7 bases, with 11 bases left in between. The CDR3 DNA sequence: TGTGCCAGCACTCCAGGGCTCAATTCACCCCTCCACTTT. This gives the protein CASTPGLNSPLHF.

V usage is TRBV6-5 and J usage is TRBJ2-7; D is unclear. Trimming took 8 bases from V and 5 from J, leaving 10 bases between them. In germline, CDR1 is MNHEY, CDR2 SVGAGI. The CDR3 length is 11 residues. CDR3 bases: TGTGCCAGCGGCAAACGTAACGAGCAGTACTTC. Amino acid sequence: CASGKRNEQYF.

This clone was counted only a few times. The chain has TRBV19 and TRBJ2-1; D might be TRBD2 (6 bases). Trimming removed 4 bases from V and 1 base from J, with 26 bases in between. CDR3 size: 20 residues. Germline V lookup: CDR1 LNHDA, CDR2 SQIVND (reference sequence). Here the CDR3 DNA reads TGTGCCAGTAGTAGGGGAAGAATAGGGGCCGGGAGTAGGTCCTACAATGAGCAGTTCTTC. Its protein is CASSRGRIGAGSRSYNEQFF.

In its sample, this clone was seen once. This rearrangement joins TRBV2 to TRBJ1-2; 8 positions match TRBD1. Looked up from germline, CDR1 is SNHLY and CDR2 is FYNNEI. CDR3 size: 13 residues. The V gene end was trimmed by 6 bases and the J gene end by 2 bases; junction bases not matched to a gene: 2. CDR3 nucleotides: TGTGCCAGCAGCGGGACAGGCAACTATGGCTACACCTTC. Translation gives CASSGTGNYGYTF.

V gene TRBV18 combines with J gene TRBJ1-4, with D uncertain. Germline V lookup: CDR1 KGHSH, CDR2 LQKENI. The germline V and J ends were trimmed by 3 bases and 2 bases, with 10 bases remaining between them. The CDR3 length is 15 residues. CDR3 residues: CASSPREGTNEKLFF. DNA of the CDR3: TGTGCCAGCTCACCTCGAGAGGGTACTAATGAAAAACTGTTTTTT.

This chain links TRBV6-5 with TRBJ1-2; D uncertain. The length of the CDR3 is 15 residues. The V end was cut by 0 bases, the J end by 4 bases, with 12 bases between. Germline V gives CDR1 MNHEY, CDR2 SVGAGI. CDR3 DNA: TGTGCCAGCAGTTACTCGAGAGGGTCCCCCTATGGCTACACCTTC. Encoded protein: CASSYSRGSPYGYTF.

The count of this clone is one. This chain uses TRBV27 with TRBJ2-7, with 7 bases lining up with TRBD1. This CDR3 contains 12 residues. The V gene's germline CDR1 is MNHEY and CDR2 SMNVEV (reference sequence). V was clipped by 5 bases and J by 5 bases; unmatched bases: 3. The CDR3 loop is CASSVTGNEQYF. The CDR3 nucleotides read TGTGCCAGCAGTGTGACAGGGAACGAGCAGTACTTC.

The chain combines TRBV2 with TRBJ1-1; D unresolved. V dropped 8 bases and J dropped 7 bases, with 17 bases sitting between them. The CDR3 is made up of 13 amino acids. Germline CDR1 reads SNHLY; CDR2 reads FYNNEI. The CDR3 sequence: CASSPGSGREAFF. The CDR3 DNA sequence: TGTGCCAGCTCCCCGGGGAGCGGTCGTGAAGCTTTCTTT.

This clone was detected once. The V call is TRBV11-3, the J call TRBJ2-1; 9 nucleotides match TRBD1. Germline trimming cut 5 bases from V and 7 bases from J; bases unmatched to any gene: 9. The CDR3 extends over 15 amino acids. Per germline, CDR1 SGHNT and CDR2 YENEEA. The CDR3 region has the DNA TGTGCCAGCAGCCCAGGGGTGGACAGGGGTAATGAGCAGTTCTTC. Translation gives CASSPGVDRGNEQFF.

The rearrangement joins TRBV27 to TRBJ1-3; D unclear. The CDR3 is 13 residues long. The germline gives CDR1 MNHEY, CDR2 SMNVEV (reference sequence). V was cut by 2 bases and J by 4 bases, with 6 bases left in between. CDR3 sequence reads: CASSLRVGNTIYF. CDR3 in DNA: TGTGCCAGCAGTTTACGGGTCGGAAACACCATATATTTT.

In DNA, the CDR3 is TGCGCCAGCAGCCGGGACAGCGCCCGGTACGAGCAGTACTTC. Translating it yields CASSRDSARYEQYF. The chain recombines TRBV5-1 with TRBJ2-7; 7 positions agree with TRBD1. Losses at the gene ends were 4 bases for V and 4 bases for J; bases not matched to a gene: 8. CDR1 and CDR2 (germline): SGHRS, YFSETQ. The length of the CDR3 is 14 residues.